The entry that follows covers one T cell receptor beta chain sequence. Its antigen is as yet unknown. This sample was taken from a study of multiple sclerosis patients with progressive multifocal leukoencephalopathy. Study results and limitations: Lower normalized Shannon entropy suggested reduced TRB diversity in most PML patients.

As for time point: about a year of natalizumab therapy. Germline values: CDR1 SEHNR, CDR2 FQNEAQ (reference sequence). CDR3 length equals 14 residues. Trimming at V came to 5 bases and at J to 2 bases, leaving 6 bases not matched to a gene. The data were produced by immunoSEQ multiplex PCR, yet TCRdb's version contains in-frame clones alone and is incomplete. The repertoire includes 20,000 to 25,000 clones, 91% of them detected once, and approximately 2.4% sits in the top ten. The chain is built from TRBV7-9 and TRBJ2-7; TRBD1 matches at 7 bases. The TCR was taken from a man aged 30 to 39 with multiple sclerosis. Sequences were derived from PBMCs, sampled from a patient treated with natalizumab. The CDR3 here is CASSRQGRAYEQYF. The CDR3 DNA sequence: TGTGCCAGCAGCCGACAGGGAAGGGCCTACGAGCAGTACTTC.